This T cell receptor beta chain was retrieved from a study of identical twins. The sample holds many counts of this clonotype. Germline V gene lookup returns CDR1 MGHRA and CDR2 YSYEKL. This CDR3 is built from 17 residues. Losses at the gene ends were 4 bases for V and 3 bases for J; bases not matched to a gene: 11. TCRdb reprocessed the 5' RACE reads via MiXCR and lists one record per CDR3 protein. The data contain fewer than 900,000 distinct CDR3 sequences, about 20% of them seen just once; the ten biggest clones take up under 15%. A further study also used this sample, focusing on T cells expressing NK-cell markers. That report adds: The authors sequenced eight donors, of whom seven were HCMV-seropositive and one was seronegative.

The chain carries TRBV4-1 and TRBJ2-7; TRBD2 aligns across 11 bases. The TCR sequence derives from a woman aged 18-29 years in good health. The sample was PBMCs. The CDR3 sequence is CASSRELAGESHYEQYF. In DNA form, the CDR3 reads TGCGCCAGCAGCCGGGAACTAGCGGGAGAATCCCACTACGAGCAGTACTTC.